Shown below are 29 T cell receptor beta chains from a single sample sequenced in a study of shared clonotypes between healthy human individuals. Assay used: immunoSEQ multiplex PCR; TCRdb lists only in-frame clones, some missing. The sample gives fewer than 1.6 million clones, just under 99% of which show up once; roughly 0.35% is in the top ten. Sequencing was carried out using naive CD4+ T cells sorted from blood. Indicated subset: CD45RA+ positively selected. The receptors shown here come from a man younger than 40 in good health.

The sample holds one count of this clone. The chain recombines TRBV19 with TRBJ1-5; D is unresolved. Trimming took 4 bases from V and 6 from J, leaving 10 bases between them. Germline V gene sequence: CDR1 LNHDA, CDR2 SQIVND (reference sequence). There are 13 residues in the CDR3. CDR3 DNA sequence: TGTGCCAGTAGTACCTCAGGACGTCAGCCCCAGCATTTT. Translated, it gives CASSTSGRQPQHF.

The genes are TRBV5-1 and TRBJ2-7, with 7 nucleotides matching TRBD1. Germline trimming cut 0 bases from V and 5 bases from J; bases unmatched to any gene: 8. The CDR3 extends over 15 amino acids. Germline V lookup: CDR1 SGHRS, CDR2 YFSETQ. The DNA of the CDR3 is TGCGCCAGCAGCTTGGGACCAGGGGGAATCGACGAGCAGTACTTC. Translation: CASSLGPGGIDEQYF.

Concerning this clone itself: The junction departs from germline at one end; a sequencing error may be responsible. V is TRBV20-1 and J is TRBJ1-1; no clear D. CDR3 length equals 11 residues. CDR1 DFQATT and CDR2 SNEGSKA come from the germline V gene (reference sequence). The CDR3 loop is CSARDRPVVPF. CDR3 nucleotides: TGCAGTGCTAGAGACAGGCCCGTCGTCCCGTTT.

The chain is built from TRBV7-3 and TRBJ2-1; 9 nucleotides agree with TRBD2. The CDR3 totals 16 residues. The J segment lost 9 bases and the V segment lost 2 bases, leaving 11 bases of the junction unmatched. CDR1 and CDR2 from the germline V gene are SGHTA and FQGTGA. CDR3 coding DNA: TGTGCCAGCAGCTTACAGGGTAGCGGGAGTTCGGGTGAGCAGTTCTTC. Its protein product is CASSLQGSGSSGEQFF.

The chain has TRBV7-3 and TRBJ2-5; D is tentatively TRBD1 or TRBD2 (5 bases each). V was trimmed by 5 bases and J by 1 base, leaving 11 bases between them. This CDR3 region has 14 residues. Per germline, CDR1 SGHTA and CDR2 FQGTGA. CDR3 DNA sequence: TGTGCCAGCAGCCACTCTGGGGGCCAAGAGACCCAGTACTTC. Translated: CASSHSGGQETQYF.

The chain has TRBV5-5 and TRBJ2-7; TRBD1 might be the D (5 bases). The CDR3 totals 15 residues. CDR1 SGHKS and CDR2 YYEKEE come from the germline V gene (reference sequence). V was cut by 4 bases and J by 7 bases, with 21 bases left in between. The chain's CDR3 is CASSLPGGAKEEQYF. CDR3 sequence (DNA): TGTGCCAGCAGCCTCCCCGGTGGGGCCAAGGAAGAGCAGTACTTC.

V usage is TRBV18 and J usage is TRBJ1-1, with D maybe TRBD1 (6 bases). There are 19 residues in the CDR3. Germline V gene data show CDR1 as KGHSH and CDR2 as LQKENI. Trimming pared 1 base from V and 4 bases from J, leaving 25 bases between. The CDR3: CASSPLGGSPGWEGTEAFF. DNA for the CDR3: TGTGCCAGCTCACCACTGGGGGGCAGCCCGGGATGGGAGGGCACTGAAGCTTTCTTT.

The gene calls are TRBV19 and TRBJ2-3; 7 bases are shared with TRBD2. The germline V gene encodes CDR1 LNHDA and CDR2 SQIVND (reference sequence). The CDR3 extends over 15 amino acids. The V segment lost 4 bases and the J segment 6 bases; nucleotides outside the gene matches: 10. CDR3 nucleotides: TGTGCCAGTAGTAGCCCTAGCGGCCCCAGGGATACGCAGTATTTT. Translated: CASSSPSGPRDTQYF.

This clone was counted only a few times. Other nucleotide sequences from this sample produce the same CDR3. The chain recombines TRBV20-1 with TRBJ2-7; D unresolved. The CDR3 totals 11 residues. The germline CDR1 and CDR2 sequences are DFQATT and SNEGSKA (reference sequence). V shed 2 bases and J shed 3 bases, with 5 bases lying between them. This CDR3 reads CSARLIYEQYF. The CDR3 DNA is TGCAGTGCTAGACTGATCTACGAGCAGTACTTC.

The CDR3 region is CAITPGTDYYEQYF. CDR3 bases: TGTGCCATCACACCCGGGACAGATTACTACGAGCAGTACTTC. This rearrangement joins TRBV10-3 to TRBJ2-7; 7 bases are shared with TRBD1. This CDR3 is built from 14 residues. Losses at the gene ends were 7 bases for V and 3 bases for J; bases not matched to a gene: 9. Germline assignment: CDR1 ENHRY and CDR2 SYGVKD.

The chain recombines TRBV7-2 with TRBJ2-1; tentative D call: TRBD2 (6 bases). The V end was cut by 3 bases, the J end by 1 base, with 16 bases between. The CDR3 is 17 amino acids. The germline V gene encodes CDR1 SGHTA and CDR2 FQGNSA. CDR3: CASSLERGIESYNEQFF. In DNA form, the CDR3 reads TGTGCCAGCAGCTTGGAGCGCGGGATTGAGTCCTACAATGAGCAGTTCTTC.

This chain links TRBV18 with TRBJ1-3; 9 bases line up with TRBD1. The junction had 7 bases not matched to a gene; V was cut back by 6 bases and J by 1 base. The CDR3 extends over 16 amino acids. The germline V gene encodes CDR1 KGHSH and CDR2 LQKENI. The CDR3 spells CASSADRGLSGNTIYF. The CDR3 DNA is TGTGCCAGCTCTGCGGACAGGGGTTTATCTGGAAACACCATATATTTT.

The chain recombines TRBV19 with TRBJ2-1; D is undetermined. CDR3 length: 16 residues. Germline loops: CDR1 LNHDA, CDR2 SQIVND (reference sequence). The V end lost 1 base, the J end lost 6 bases, and 16 bases lay between the germline ends. The CDR3 region has the DNA TGTGCCAGTAGTATAGTAGTCCAACCCTTGGGCAATGAGCAGTTCTTC. It specifies CASSIVVQPLGNEQFF. The entire variable domain, with the rest obtained from reference TRBV19 and TRBJ2-1, is as follows: DGGITQSPKYLFRKEGQNVTLSCEQNLNHDAMYWYRQDPGQGLRLIYYSQIVNDFQKGDIAEGYSVSREKKESFPLTVTSAQKNPTAFYLCASSIVVQPLGNEQFFGPGTRLTVL.

This chain uses TRBV5-4 with TRBJ2-3; the match to TRBD1 covers 9 bases. This CDR3 is 15 amino acids long. Trimming cost V 5 bases and J 5 bases; bases outside gene matches: 9. CDR1 and CDR2 (germline): SGHNT, YYREEE (reference sequence). CDR3 nucleotide sequence: TGTGCCAGCAGACCACCCGGACAGGGGTTAGATACGCAGTATTTT. Translating it yields CASRPPGQGLDTQYF.

This clone was seen just once. This chain joins TRBV9 and TRBJ2-5; TRBD2 matches 10 bases. V lost 3 bases, J lost 5 bases, and 10 bases stayed unmatched. The CDR3 is 16 amino acids. The germline gives CDR1 SGDLS, CDR2 YYNGEE. CDR3 sequence reads: CASSESLAGDRETQYF. In DNA form, the CDR3 reads TGTGCCAGCAGCGAATCTCTAGCGGGAGACCGGGAGACCCAGTACTTC. Full variable domain (outside the CDR3, taken from reference TRBV9 and TRBJ2-5): DSGVTQTPKHLITATGQRVTLRCSPRSGDLSVYWYQQSLDQGLQFLIQYYNGEERAKGNILERFSAQQFPDLHSELNLSSLELGDSALYFCASSESLAGDRETQYFGPGTRLLVL.

The chain employs TRBV2 and TRBJ1-2; maybe TRBD1 (6 bases). The CDR3 sequence is 15 residues long. Deletions cut 6 bases from V and 8 bases from J, with 22 bases between. Germline V lookup: CDR1 SNHLY, CDR2 FYNNEI. The CDR3 loop reads CASRDLDRRVYGYTF. The CDR3 coding sequence is TGTGCCAGCAGAGACCTCGACAGGAGGGTGTACGGCTACACCTTC.

The chain is built from TRBV7-6 and TRBJ2-7, with D tentatively TRBD2 (5 bases). Per the germline V gene, CDR1 is SGHVS and CDR2 is FNYEAQ. This CDR3 has 15 residues. V was shortened by 3 bases and J by 0 bases, with 12 bases between the two germline ends. The CDR3 sequence: CASSLRASSSYEQYF. DNA for the CDR3: TGTGCCAGCAGCTTGCGGGCATCGAGCTCCTACGAGCAGTACTTC.

The rearrangement joins TRBV5-8 to TRBJ1-4, with TRBD1 matching 8 bases. This CDR3 contains 15 residues. The V gene end was trimmed by 3 bases and the J gene end by 2 bases; junction bases not matched to a gene: 3. The V gene's germline CDR1 is SGHTS and CDR2 YDEGEE. The CDR3 here is CASSSGTGTNEKLFF. CDR3 nucleotide sequence: TGTGCCAGCAGCTCTGGGACAGGTACTAATGAAAAACTGTTTTTT.

The chain employs TRBV27 and TRBJ2-7; 7 bases are shared with TRBD1. From germline, CDR1 is MNHEY and CDR2 SMNVEV (reference sequence). The CDR3 loop spans 15 amino acids. The ends lost 8 bases at V and 5 bases at J; junction bases unmatched: 15. The CDR3 here is CASGPPGQARHEQYF. In DNA, the CDR3 is TGTGCCAGCGGGCCCCCCGGACAGGCAAGACACGAGCAGTACTTC.

This rearrangement joins TRBV27 to TRBJ1-5, with no clear D. Germline-derived CDR1 and CDR2 are MNHEY and SMNVEV (reference sequence). Trimming took 1 base from V and 1 from J, leaving 17 bases between them. CDR3 length equals 18 residues. CDR3 in DNA: TGTGCCAGCAGTTTATGGGGTACAGATGGGATGAGCAATCAGCCCCAGCATTTT. Its translation: CASSLWGTDGMSNQPQHF.

With respect to this clone: The same CDR3 is also encoded by other DNA sequences in this sample. This chain links TRBV7-9 with TRBJ1-1; D gene unclear. Per germline, CDR1 SEHNR and CDR2 FQNEAQ (reference sequence). The CDR3 is 14 amino acids. The V gene lost 2 bases and the J gene lost 1 base, with 8 bases spanning the gap. The CDR3 DNA reads TGTGCCAGCAGCTTAAAGGGCCCGAACACTGAAGCTTTCTTT. Amino acids: CASSLKGPNTEAFF. The full variable domain, its missing parts supplied by reference TRBV7-9 and TRBJ1-1, is DTGVSQNPRHKITKRGQNVTFRCDPISEHNRLYWYRQTLGQGPEFLTYFQNEAQLEKSRLLSDRFSAERPKGSFSTLEIQRTEQGDSAMYLCASSLKGPNTEAFFGQGTRLTVV.

The chain joins TRBV6-1 to TRBJ1-1; the match to TRBD1 covers 9 bases. This CDR3 has 16 residues. Germline assignment: CDR1 MNHNS and CDR2 SASEGT. With V trimmed by 3 bases and J by 4 bases, 9 bases remained unmatched. Here the CDR3 reads CASSDPWTGVITEAFF. The CDR3 nucleotides read TGTGCCAGCAGTGACCCATGGACAGGGGTAATCACTGAAGCTTTCTTT.

The chain joins TRBV25-1 to TRBJ2-3; D is unclear. Trimming took 4 bases from V and 2 from J, leaving 13 bases between them. The V gene's germline CDR1 is MGHDK and CDR2 SYGVNS. The CDR3 has 15 amino acids. The CDR3 spells CASSVLPGLTDTQYF. The CDR3 DNA sequence: TGTGCCAGCAGTGTATTGCCAGGTCTCACAGATACGCAGTATTTT.

V usage is TRBV5-1 and J usage is TRBJ2-7; 10 bases map to TRBD1. This CDR3 is 15 amino acids long. Losses at the gene ends were 4 bases for V and 5 bases for J; bases not matched to a gene: 9. CDR1 SGHRS and CDR2 YFSETQ come from the germline V gene. The CDR3 sequence: CASSVSGTGDHEQYF. CDR3 DNA sequence: TGCGCCAGCAGCGTATCCGGGACAGGGGACCACGAGCAGTACTTC.

The V call is TRBV5-1, the J call TRBJ2-1, with a possible D match to TRBD1 (6 bases). This CDR3 comprises 17 residues. V was cut by 0 bases and J by 9 bases, with 22 bases left in between. CDR1 and CDR2 from the germline V gene are SGHRS and YFSETQ. The CDR3 reads CASSLVGSAQGGSEQFF. Here the CDR3 DNA reads TGCGCCAGCAGCTTGGTAGGTTCAGCACAGGGTGGTAGTGAGCAGTTCTTC.

The chain combines TRBV5-1 with TRBJ2-1; 12 bases are a match to TRBD2. J gave up 4 bases and V 4 bases, and 6 bases lay outside the gene matches. The CDR3 is 16 amino acids. Per the germline V gene, CDR1 is SGHRS and CDR2 is YFSETQ. CDR3 in amino acids: CASSLTGTSGYNEQFF. The CDR3 nucleotides read TGCGCCAGCAGCCTAACCGGGACTAGCGGGTACAATGAGCAGTTCTTC.

V and J are TRBV9 and TRBJ1-1; a possible D gene is TRBD1 (5 bases). This CDR3 contains 15 residues. V was trimmed by 4 bases and J by 0 bases, leaving 13 bases between them. The V gene's germline CDR1 is SGDLS and CDR2 YYNGEE. CDR3 region: CASSIFDSLNTEAFF. In DNA, the CDR3 is TGTGCCAGCAGCATTTTCGACAGTCTGAACACTGAAGCTTTCTTT.

The J gene is TRBJ2-7, the V gene TRBV7-2; no clear D. Germline V lookup: CDR1 SGHTA, CDR2 FQGNSA. The CDR3 has 11 amino acids. Trimming shortened V by 2 bases and J by 6 bases, and 5 bases separated the two germline ends. CDR3 protein: CASSLNREQYF. The CDR3 DNA reads as TGTGCCAGCAGCTTAAACCGCGAGCAGTACTTC.

This chain connects TRBV9 to TRBJ2-5; D gene uncertain. V lost 1 base to trimming and J lost 2 bases, with 9 bases between them. The CDR3 has 14 amino acids. From germline, CDR1 is SGDLS and CDR2 YYNGEE. The CDR3 bases are TGTGCCAGCAGCGTAACGGCTAGACAAGAGACCCAGTACTTC. This gives the protein CASSVTARQETQYF.